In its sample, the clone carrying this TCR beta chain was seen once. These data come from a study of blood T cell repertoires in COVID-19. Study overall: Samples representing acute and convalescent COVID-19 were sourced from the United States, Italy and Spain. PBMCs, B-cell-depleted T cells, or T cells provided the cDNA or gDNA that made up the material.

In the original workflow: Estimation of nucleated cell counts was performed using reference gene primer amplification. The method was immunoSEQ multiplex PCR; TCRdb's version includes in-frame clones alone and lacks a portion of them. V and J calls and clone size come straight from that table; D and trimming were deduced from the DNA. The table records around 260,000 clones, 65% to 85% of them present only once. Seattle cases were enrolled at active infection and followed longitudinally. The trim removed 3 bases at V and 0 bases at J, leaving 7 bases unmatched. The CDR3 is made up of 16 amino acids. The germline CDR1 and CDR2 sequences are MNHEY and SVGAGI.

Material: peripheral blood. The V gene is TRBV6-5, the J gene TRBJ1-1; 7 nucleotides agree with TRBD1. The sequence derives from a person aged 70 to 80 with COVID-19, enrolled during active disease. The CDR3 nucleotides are TGTGCCAGCAGTTATTCCCCCGACAGGGTGAACACTGAAGCTTTCTTT. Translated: CASSYSPDRVNTEAFF.